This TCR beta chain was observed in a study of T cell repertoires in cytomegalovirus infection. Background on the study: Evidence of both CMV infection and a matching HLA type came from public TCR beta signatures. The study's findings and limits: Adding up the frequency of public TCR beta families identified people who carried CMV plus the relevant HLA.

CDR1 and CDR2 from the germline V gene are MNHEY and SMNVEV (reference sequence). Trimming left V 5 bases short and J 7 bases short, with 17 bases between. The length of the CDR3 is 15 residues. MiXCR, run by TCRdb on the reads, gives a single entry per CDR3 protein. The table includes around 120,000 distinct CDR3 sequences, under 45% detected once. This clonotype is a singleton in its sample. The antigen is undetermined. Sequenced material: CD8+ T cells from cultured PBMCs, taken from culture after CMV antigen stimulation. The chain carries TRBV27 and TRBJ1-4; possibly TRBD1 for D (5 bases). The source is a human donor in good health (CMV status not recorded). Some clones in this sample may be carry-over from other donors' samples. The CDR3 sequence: CASSPLTGGGEKLFF. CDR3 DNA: TGTGCCAGCAGTCCCCTAACAGGCGGCGGTGAAAAACTGTTTTTT.